The entry below gives a single T cell receptor beta chain sequence along with its context. Its target is not known. The data are from a study of CD8 T cells in ankylosing spondylitis. Study results and caveats: There was a TCR beta motif, made of several highly homologous variants, that appeared characteristic of ankylosing spondylitis blood.

The germline V gene has CDR1 MNHEY and CDR2 SMNVEV (reference sequence). The CDR3 covers 15 residues. The V end lost 6 bases, the J end lost 4 bases, and 19 bases lay between the germline ends. The authors made TCR beta libraries by quantitative 5'-RACE with molecular barcodes. TCRdb recomputed calls from the 5' RACE reads with MiXCR, one row per CDR3 protein. The repertoire holds more than 600,000 distinct CDR3 sequences, with roughly 19% as singletons. The rearrangement uses TRBV27 and TRBJ2-7; D could derive from TRBD1 or TRBD2 (5 bases each). This receptor was obtained from a male donor with ankylosing spondylitis. Sequencing used blood, either unsorted or a sorted T cell fraction (not recorded which). DNA for the CDR3: TGTGCCAGCAGCTACGGGGCCGGGGACGGGTACGAGCAGTACTTC. This translates into CASSYGAGDGYEQYF.